The entry that follows covers one T cell receptor beta chain sequence. These data come from a study of cytomegalovirus exposure and HLA in healthy donors. Clones were sequenced by immunoSEQ multiplex PCR, and TCRdb holds only the in-frame ones, with some missing. The table shows some 98,000 clones, with roughly 87% occurring only once. Trimming took off 5 bases at V and 0 bases at J, with 13 bases between the two ends. The CDR3 sequence is 14 residues long. Per germline, CDR1 SQVTM and CDR2 ANQGSEA. The source material was PBMCs. The TCR was taken from a young man in good health and CMV-seropositive. The chain joins TRBV29-1 to TRBJ1-1, with D possibly TRBD1 on 6 matching bases. The DNA for the CDR3 is TGCAGCGTTATCGATACAGGGCTGAACACTGAAGCTTTCTTT. Its protein is CSVIDTGLNTEAFF.